This record concerns one TCR beta chain sequence. This sample is part of a study of response to subunit inactivated influenza vaccine. TCRdb used MiXCR to reprocess the RT-PCR reads, holding one entry per CDR3 protein. The table records about 160,000 distinct CDR3 sequences, under 13% of them present only once. Losses at the gene ends were 0 bases for V and 1 base for J; bases not matched to a gene: 4. The length of the CDR3 is 17 residues. The material was non-naive T cells sorted from PBMCs, obtained about 40 days after vaccination. This sequence joins TRBV12-3 or TRBV12-4 and TRBJ2-3; TRBD2 matches at 10 bases. This clonotype was obtained from a man aged 50-59 years who received an inactivated influenza vaccine. The CDR3 reads CASSLALTSGGTDTQYF. In DNA, the CDR3 is TGTGCCAGCAGTTTAGCGCTTACTAGCGGGGGCACAGATACGCAGTATTTT.